The next 26 T cell receptor beta chains were all read from a single sample in a study of T cells in tumors after PD-1 blockade. This table comes from immunoSEQ multiplex PCR, and its TCRdb copy is limited to in-frame clones, with some not included. Here the sample spans about 12,000 clones, 60% to 80% being singletons. The source material was tumor tissue, sampled before anti-PD-1 treatment. These receptors were taken from a human donor with basal cell carcinoma.

This clone was counted between two and nine times. V gene TRBV6-5 combines with J gene TRBJ2-2; D gene unclear. The CDR3 is 15 residues long. V was clipped by 0 bases and J by 4 bases, with 9 bases between them. From germline, CDR1 is MNHEY and CDR2 SVGAGI. CDR3 bases: TGTGCCAGCAGTTACTCGAGTCCAGTCACCGGGGAGCTGTTTTTT. Its translation: CASSYSSPVTGELFF.

This clone turned up a few times. V is TRBV7-9 and J is TRBJ1-2; D gene uncertain. CDR3 length: 16 amino acids. The V gene's germline CDR1 is SEHNR and CDR2 FQNEAQ (reference sequence). V gave up 1 base and J gave up 0 bases, with 12 bases separating them. CDR3 sequence (DNA): TGTGCCAGCAGCTTAGAATTCTCCGAAGCTAACTATGGCTACACCTTC. This codes for CASSLEFSEANYGYTF.

This clone was detected a few times. The rearrangement links TRBV9 to TRBJ2-1; a possible D gene is TRBD2 (7 bases). The germline V gene has CDR1 SGDLS and CDR2 YYNGEE. V shed 3 bases and J shed 5 bases, with 12 bases lying between them. The CDR3 consists of 14 residues. CDR3 coding DNA: TGTGCCAGCAGCGGGGGGGGGCTAAACAATGAGCAGTTCTTC. Translation gives CASSGGGLNNEQFF.

This clone showed up just once. One end of the junction does not line up with germline, which may come from a read error. The rearrangement links TRBV7-7 to TRBJ2-1; the match to TRBD2 covers 14 bases. The CDR3 spans 15 residues. CDR1 and CDR2 (germline): SSHAT, FNYEAQ (reference sequence). The CDR3 region is CASSAGTSGSNEQFF. In nucleotides, the CDR3 is TGTGCTAGCAGCGCCGGGACTAGCGGGAGTAATGAGCAGTTCTTC.

This clone was detected a few times. This chain connects TRBV5-1 to TRBJ2-5; D is tentatively TRBD1 or TRBD2 (5 bases each). The CDR3 is 14 amino acids. Germline CDR1 reads SGHRS; CDR2 reads YFSETQ. V dropped 1 base and J dropped 5 bases, with 12 bases sitting between them. In DNA, the CDR3 is TGCGCCAGCAGCTTGACAGGACTCACGGAGACCCAGTACTTC. Translated: CASSLTGLTETQYF.

The chain employs TRBV29-1 and TRBJ1-1; the D gene is possibly TRBD1 (6 bases). The CDR3 runs 15 residues. V was shortened by 5 bases and J by 4 bases, with 20 bases between the two germline ends. Germline V gene data show CDR1 as SQVTM and CDR2 as ANQGSEA. CDR3 in amino acids: CSVRGALGRGTEAFF. The CDR3 nucleotides read TGCAGCGTTAGGGGGGCCCTAGGAAGGGGCACTGAAGCTTTCTTT.

Note on this clone: Other DNA variants within this sample encode the same CDR3. The gene calls are TRBV4-3 and TRBJ1-4; perhaps TRBD1 as D (5 bases). The germline gives CDR1 LGHNA, CDR2 YSLEER. The CDR3 sequence is 15 residues long. V was cut by 1 base and J by 8 bases, with 14 bases left in between. The CDR3 DNA sequence: TGCGCCAGCAGCCAAGTGGCTGGGGCAGGGGAAAAACTGTTTTTT. It codes for CASSQVAGAGEKLFF.

This clone has just a few counts. The DNA of the CDR3 is TGTGCCACCAGCAGAGGGCATCACTCTGGGGCCAACGTCCTGACTTTC. It yields the protein CATSRGHHSGANVLTF. The chain links TRBV15 to TRBJ2-6; the D is unclear. With 1 base removed from V and 0 bases from J, the gap between germline ends came to 7 bases. The CDR3 runs to 16 residues. CDR1 LNHNV and CDR2 YYDKDF come from the germline V gene (reference sequence).

This clone showed up just once. V and J are TRBV10-3 and TRBJ2-3; tentatively, D is TRBD2 (5 bases). The CDR3 consists of 16 residues. Germline values: CDR1 ENHRY, CDR2 SYGVKD. V was cut by 0 bases and J by 0 bases, with 10 bases left in between. This CDR3 reads CAISESGSTSTDTQYF. CDR3 DNA: TGTGCCATCAGTGAGTCGGGGAGTACTAGCACAGATACGCAGTATTTT.

This clone is medium-sized. This chain links TRBV7-8 with TRBJ2-1; 9 positions agree with TRBD1. The CDR3 covers 16 residues. Trimming removed 5 bases from V and 5 bases from J; junction bases left unmatched: 10. The germline gives CDR1 SGHVS, CDR2 FQNEAQ. Here the CDR3 reads CASSTRQGDRHNEQFF. In DNA form, the CDR3 reads TGTGCCAGCAGCACCAGACAGGGGGATCGCCACAATGAGCAGTTCTTC.

The chain has TRBV6-1 and TRBJ2-7, with TRBD2 identical over 8 bases. Germline CDR1 and CDR2: MNHNS and SASEGT. The trim removed 1 base at V and 4 bases at J, leaving 6 bases unmatched. This CDR3 is 15 amino acids long. In DNA form, the CDR3 reads TGTGCCAGCAGTGAAGTGGTAGCGGGGCCTTACGAGCAGTACTTC. Residues: CASSEVVAGPYEQYF.

The sample holds a few counts of this clone. This rearrangement joins TRBV7-8 to TRBJ2-3; TRBD1 is a possible D gene (6 bases). The CDR3 loop spans 15 amino acids. V was trimmed by 7 bases and J by 1 base, leaving 15 bases between them. Looked up from germline, CDR1 is SGHVS and CDR2 is FQNEAQ. CDR3 in amino acids: CASIQRPGGTDTQYF. The CDR3 DNA reads TGTGCCAGCATCCAACGTCCAGGGGGCACAGATACGCAGTATTTT. The variable domain in full, completed from reference TRBV7-8 and TRBJ2-3, reads GAGVSQSPRYKVAKRGQDVALRCDPISGHVSLFWYQQALGQGPEFLTYFQNEAQLDKSGLPSDRFFAERPEGSVSTLKIQRTQQEDSAVYLCASIQRPGGTDTQYFGPGTRLTVL.

Within the sample, this clone is medium-sized. V usage is TRBV5-1 and J usage is TRBJ1-6; D may be TRBD1 (5 bases). The CDR3 totals 18 residues. Germline lookup yields CDR1 SGHRS and CDR2 YFSETQ. Between the trimmed V and J ends, which lost 4 bases and 0 bases, there was a span of 17 bases. CDR3: CASSPTGYRRSYNSPLHF. For the CDR3, the DNA is TGCGCCAGCAGCCCAACAGGCTACCGACGCTCCTATAATTCACCCCTCCACTTT.

This chain links TRBV9 with TRBJ2-1, with 10 bases aligning to TRBD1. J gave up 8 bases and V 3 bases, and 11 bases lay outside the gene matches. Germline CDR1 SGDLS, CDR2 YYNGEE. The CDR3 has 16 residues. The CDR3 loop is CASSEKGQGRGDEQFF. CDR3 nucleotides: TGTGCCAGCAGCGAGAAGGGACAGGGGAGGGGGGATGAGCAGTTCTTC. Drawing the rest from reference TRBV9 and TRBJ2-1, the complete variable domain is DSGVTQTPKHLITATGQRVTLRCSPRSGDLSVYWYQQSLDQGLQFLIQYYNGEERAKGNILERFSAQQFPDLHSELNLSSLELGDSALYFCASSEKGQGRGDEQFFGPGTRLTVL.

This chain uses TRBV5-1 with TRBJ2-3; D is undetermined. V lost 0 bases and J lost 0, with 11 bases in between. Germline V gene data show CDR1 as SGHRS and CDR2 as YFSETQ. The CDR3 consists of 16 residues. The DNA for the CDR3 is TGCGCCAGCAGCTTGGAGGTGATTCCTAGCACAGATACGCAGTATTTT. Amino acids: CASSLEVIPSTDTQYF. Full variable domain (remainder filled in from reference TRBV5-1 and TRBJ2-3): KAGVTQTPRYLIKTRGQQVTLSCSPISGHRSVSWYQQTPGQGLQFLFEYFSETQRNKGNFPGRFSGRQFSNSRSEMNVSTLELGDSALYLCASSLEVIPSTDTQYFGPGTRLTVL.

The rearrangement joins TRBV7-9 to TRBJ1-1, with D maybe TRBD1 (5 bases). The CDR3 runs 15 residues. Trimming removed 1 base from V and 1 base from J, with 10 bases in between. Germline CDR1 SEHNR, CDR2 FQNEAQ (reference sequence). CDR3 sequence (DNA): TGTGCCAGCAGCTTAGTGGGAGGGGAGAACACTGAAGCTTTCTTT. Translating it yields CASSLVGGENTEAFF. The whole variable domain, filled in from reference TRBV7-9 and TRBJ1-1, reads DTGVSQNPRHKITKRGQNVTFRCDPISEHNRLYWYRQTLGQGPEFLTYFQNEAQLEKSRLLSDRFSAERPKGSFSTLEIQRTEQGDSAMYLCASSLVGGENTEAFFGQGTRLTVV.

This clone is judged large. This chain links TRBV28 with TRBJ2-7; the D is unclear. Germline V lookup: CDR1 MDHEN, CDR2 SYDVKM. This CDR3 has 12 amino acids. V dropped 7 bases and J dropped 7 bases, with 14 bases sitting between them. The CDR3 sequence is CASKGRPGEQYF. DNA for the CDR3: TGTGCCAGCAAAGGACGTCCTGGGGAGCAGTACTTC.

As DNA, the CDR3 is TGTGCCAGCAGTTGGGGCGGAGGGAATGAGCAGTTCTTC. Protein sequence: CASSWGGGNEQFF. V usage is TRBV12-3 or TRBV12-4 and J usage is TRBJ2-1, with D perhaps TRBD2 (6 bases). The CDR3 consists of 13 residues. Trimming stripped 4 bases from V and 7 bases from J, with 11 bases between.

The chain employs TRBV27 and TRBJ2-3; D may be TRBD2 (5 bases). V was cut by 5 bases and J by 4 bases, with 13 bases left in between. CDR1 MNHEY and CDR2 SMNVEV come from the germline V gene (reference sequence). This CDR3 comprises 14 residues. The CDR3 loop is CASSPSRGSDTQYF. The CDR3 DNA sequence: TGTGCCAGCAGTCCCTCCCGGGGTTCAGATACGCAGTATTTT.

This clone was recorded once. The junction and the germline gene differ at one end; a read error may be behind it. V is TRBV6-5 and J is TRBJ1-1, with TRBD1 matching 7 bases. Germline V gene lookup returns CDR1 MNHEY and CDR2 SVGAGI. The CDR3 is made up of 16 amino acids. The CDR3 DNA is TGTGCCAGCAATTACGGTTCAGGGGGGACGAACACTGAAGCTTTCTTT. This encodes CASNYGSGGTNTEAFF.

V usage is TRBV9 and J usage is TRBJ2-7; no firm D call. Trimming took off 3 bases at V and 5 bases at J, with 12 bases between the two ends. The germline CDR1 and CDR2 sequences are SGDLS and YYNGEE. The CDR3 is 13 residues long. DNA of the CDR3: TGTGCCAGCAGCGCCGAGTCCTTCCACGAGCAGTACTTC. Residues: CASSAESFHEQYF.

The chain couples TRBV7-8 to TRBJ1-3; D not resolved. The CDR3 has 17 amino acids. Germline assignment: CDR1 SGHVS and CDR2 FQNEAQ. Trimming shortened V by 0 bases and J by 0 bases, and 12 bases separated the two germline ends. CDR3 DNA: TGTGCCAGCAGCTTAGCCATCTATAGCATCTCTGGAAACACCATATATTTT. Its protein product is CASSLAIYSISGNTIYF. Together with reference TRBV7-8 and TRBJ1-3, the CDR3 gives the full variable domain: GAGVSQSPRYKVAKRGQDVALRCDPISGHVSLFWYQQALGQGPEFLTYFQNEAQLDKSGLPSDRFFAERPEGSVSTLKIQRTQQEDSAVYLCASSLAIYSISGNTIYFGEGSWLTVV.

This chain connects TRBV6-2 or TRBV6-3 to TRBJ1-1; weak D call: TRBD1 (5 bases). CDR3 size: 16 residues. V lost 4 bases and J 4 bases, leaving 19 bases between the germline ends. From germline, CDR1 is MNHEY and CDR2 SVGEGT. The CDR3 DNA reads as TGTGCCAGCAGTTCGACAACGGGACGGCAGAGCACTGAAGCTTTCTTT. It codes for CASSSTTGRQSTEAFF.

The rearrangement uses TRBV3-1 (or the pseudogene TRBV3-2) and TRBJ1-6; weak D call: TRBD1 (5 bases). Germline V lookup: CDR1 LGHDT, CDR2 YNNKEL (reference sequence). The CDR3 spans 11 residues. Trimming removed 1 base at V and 13 bases at J, with 5 bases between. DNA of the CDR3: TGTGCCAGCAGCCAAGGGGGCCCCCTCCACTTT. Translating it yields CASSQGGPLHF.

The rearrangement links TRBV7-3 to TRBJ2-1; D is unresolved. The V end lost 3 bases, the J end lost 6 bases, and 15 bases lay between the germline ends. In germline, CDR1 is SGHTA, CDR2 FQGTGA. This CDR3 contains 15 residues. This chain's CDR3 is CASSFERAKVNEQFF. The CDR3 coding sequence is TGTGCCAGCAGCTTTGAAAGGGCGAAGGTCAATGAGCAGTTCTTC.

This clone was detected a few times. The chain is built from TRBV15 and TRBJ2-5; D might be TRBD1 (7 bases). The germline gives CDR1 LNHNV, CDR2 YYDKDF (reference sequence). V was clipped by 4 bases and J by 2 bases, with 17 bases between them. This CDR3 has 16 amino acids. CDR3 coding DNA: TGTGCCACCAGCAAAGGCATTTCAGGGGGGCAAGAGACCCAGTACTTC. Translating it yields CATSKGISGGQETQYF.